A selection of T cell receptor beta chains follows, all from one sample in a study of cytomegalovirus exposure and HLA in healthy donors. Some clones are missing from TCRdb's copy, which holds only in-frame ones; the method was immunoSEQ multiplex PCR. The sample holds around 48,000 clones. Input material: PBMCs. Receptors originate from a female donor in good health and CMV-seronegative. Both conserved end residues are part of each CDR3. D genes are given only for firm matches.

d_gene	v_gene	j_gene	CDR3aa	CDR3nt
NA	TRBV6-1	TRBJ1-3	CASSRPGSSGNTIYF	TGTGCCAGCAGTCGTCCAGGGTCCTCTGGAAACACCATATATTTT
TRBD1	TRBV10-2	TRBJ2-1	CATGGYPGDEQFF	TGCGCCACAGGGGGCTACCCCGGGGATGAGCAGTTCTTC
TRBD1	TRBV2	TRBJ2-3	CASRRDRDGTDTQYF	TGTGCCAGCAGGCGAGACAGGGACGGCACAGATACGCAGTATTTT
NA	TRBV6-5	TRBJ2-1	CASSYSSIDNEQFF	TGTGCCAGCAGTTACTCGTCAATAGACAATGAGCAGTTCTTC
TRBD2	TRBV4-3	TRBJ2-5	CASSQGTSVETQYF	TGCGCCAGCAGCCAAGGGACTAGCGTGGAGACCCAGTACTTC
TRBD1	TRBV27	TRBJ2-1	CASSLSWTGHNEQFF	TGTGCCAGCAGTTTATCGTGGACAGGGCACAATGAGCAGTTCTTC
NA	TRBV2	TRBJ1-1	CASSDSYTEAFF	TGTGCCAGCAGTGACAGTTACACTGAAGCTTTCTTT
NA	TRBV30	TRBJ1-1	CAWRPGFREVKMNTEAFF	TGTGCCTGGCGCCCGGGATTCAGGGAGGTTAAGATGAACACTGAAGCTTTCTTT
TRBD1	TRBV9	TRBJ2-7	CASSASGQGYEQYF	TGTGCCAGCAGCGCTTCTGGACAGGGTTACGAGCAGTACTTC
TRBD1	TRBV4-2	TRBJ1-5	CASSQAKQGGSQPQHF	TGTGCCAGCAGCCAAGCAAAACAGGGGGGATCTCAGCCCCAGCATTTT
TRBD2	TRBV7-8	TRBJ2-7	CASRGTGLAGAREQYF	TGTGCCAGCAGGGGCACGGGACTAGCGGGGGCGCGGGAGCAGTACTTC
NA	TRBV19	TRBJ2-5	CASSIEADYQETQYF	TGTGCCAGTAGTATCGAAGCGGACTACCAAGAGACCCAGTACTTC
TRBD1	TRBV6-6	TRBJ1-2	CASSYFGDREGYTF	TGTGCCAGCAGTTACTTCGGTGACAGGGAGGGCTACACCTTC